The 25 T cell receptor beta chains given below trace back to one sample, sequenced in a study of control samples from healthy donors and cancer patients. Method: immunoSEQ multiplex PCR; TCRdb's copy keeps in-frame clones and lacks some. The sample contains 400,000 to 500,000 clones, roughly 90% of which appear only once. The sequenced sample was PBMCs. These receptors were taken from a man aged 40-49 years with head and neck cancer.

The chain combines TRBV5-1 with TRBJ1-1; TRBD1 agrees at 7 bases. V gave up 3 bases and J gave up 8 bases; unmatched junction bases: 7. The CDR3 has 13 amino acids. Per the germline V gene, CDR1 is SGHRS and CDR2 is YFSETQ. The CDR3 here is CASSSTGVIEAFF. The CDR3 DNA follows: TGCGCCAGCAGCTCCACAGGGGTTATAGAAGCTTTCTTT.

The genes are TRBV3-1 (or the pseudogene TRBV3-2) and TRBJ2-7, with D perhaps matching TRBD2 (6 bases). This CDR3 is 14 amino acids long. Trimming cost V 4 bases and J 1 base, with 11 bases left between them. Germline CDR1 and CDR2: LGHDT and YNNKEL (reference sequence). CDR3: CASSPRGDSYEQYF. CDR3 nucleotides: TGTGCCAGCAGCCCCCGCGGGGATTCCTACGAGCAGTACTTC.

V and J are TRBV28 and TRBJ2-3; D possibly corresponds to TRBD1 (6 bases). CDR1 and CDR2 (germline): MDHEN, SYDVKM. This CDR3 is 14 amino acids long. Trimming stripped 6 bases from V and 6 bases from J, with 16 bases between. In DNA, the CDR3 is TGTGCCAGCAGGCTCGGACAGCCCTACGATACGCAGTATTTT. As protein: CASRLGQPYDTQYF.

The genes are TRBV11-2 and TRBJ2-4; 8 bases agree with TRBD1. The CDR3 is 16 amino acids. Trimming removed 4 bases from V and 9 bases from J; junction bases left unmatched: 14. From germline, CDR1 is SGHAT and CDR2 FQNNGV. The CDR3 region has the DNA TGTGCCAGCAGCTACCTTATGTCCGGGACAGGAGCCATTCAGTACTTC. Amino acid sequence: CASSYLMSGTGAIQYF.

CDR3 bases: TGTGCCAGCAGTTACTCGGGACAGGGCGAATACTCACCCCTCCACTTT. This encodes CASSYSGQGEYSPLHF. The chain has TRBV6-6 and TRBJ1-6; 9 nucleotides agree with TRBD1. The CDR3 extends over 16 amino acids. Germline lookup yields CDR1 MNHNY and CDR2 SVGAGI (reference sequence). V shed 0 bases and J 10 bases; nucleotides not matched to a gene: 7.

This clone was counted between two and nine times. V gene TRBV15 combines with J gene TRBJ1-5; TRBD1 might be the D (6 bases). This CDR3 comprises 12 residues. From germline, CDR1 is LNHNV and CDR2 YYDKDF (reference sequence). V gave up 4 bases and J gave up 7 bases, with 8 bases separating them. The CDR3: CATSIQGQPQHF. In DNA, the CDR3 is TGTGCCACCAGCATCCAGGGGCAGCCCCAGCATTTT.

For the CDR3, the DNA is TGCAGCGTTGGACCATCCCTCTCCTACAATGAGCAGTTCTTC. Translating it yields CSVGPSLSYNEQFF. The chain is built from TRBV29-1 and TRBJ2-1, with D unclear. V lost 4 bases, J lost 0 bases, and 10 bases lay in between. The germline CDR1 and CDR2 sequences are SQVTM and ANQGSEA. The CDR3 spans 14 residues.

The chain links TRBV19 to TRBJ2-2; TRBD2 is a possible D gene (6 bases). Germline lookup yields CDR1 LNHDA and CDR2 SQIVND (reference sequence). CDR3 length: 15 residues. V lost 9 bases and J lost 0, with 14 bases in between. The CDR3 spells CASQNQRANTGELFF. As DNA, the CDR3 is TGTGCCAGCCAGAATCAGCGGGCGAACACCGGGGAGCTGTTTTTT.

The chain couples TRBV14 to TRBJ2-1; D is perhaps TRBD1 or TRBD2 (5 bases each). Germline CDR1 is SGHDN and CDR2 is FVKESK. The CDR3 sequence is 12 residues long. The germline V and J ends were trimmed by 1 base and 10 bases, with 8 bases remaining between them. The CDR3 DNA sequence: TGTGCCAGCAGCCAAGGGGGGTACGAGCAGTTCTTC. Its protein is CASSQGGYEQFF.

This clone was detected only a few times. The chain carries TRBV30 and TRBJ2-7, with D uncertain. This CDR3 spans 13 amino acids. Between the trimmed V and J ends, which lost 4 bases and 3 bases, there was a span of 13 bases. Germline CDR1 and CDR2: GTSNPN and SVGIG (reference sequence). The CDR3 region has the DNA TGTGCCTGGAAGGCCGGACCATACTACGAGCAGTACTTC. Translating it yields CAWKAGPYYEQYF.

The chain combines TRBV28 with TRBJ1-1, with D perhaps TRBD1 (6 bases). Trimming removed 6 bases at V and 0 bases at J, with 14 bases between. The CDR3 is 15 residues long. Germline V gene lookup returns CDR1 MDHEN and CDR2 SYDVKM. The CDR3 protein is CASRVLGTMNTEAFF. In nucleotides, the CDR3 is TGTGCCAGCAGGGTCTTAGGGACAATGAACACTGAAGCTTTCTTT. Looking up the rest from reference TRBV28 and TRBJ1-1 gives the full variable domain: DVKVTQSSRYLVKRTGEKVFLECVQDMDHENMFWYRQDPGLGLRLIYFSYDVKMKEKGDIPEGYSVSREKKERFSLILESASTNQTSMYLCASRVLGTMNTEAFFGQGTRLTVV.

Only one count was recorded for this clone. This sequence joins TRBV12-3 or TRBV12-4 and TRBJ1-2; D is possibly TRBD1 (6 bases). V was cut by 6 bases and J by 8 bases, with 10 bases left in between. CDR3 length: 11 residues. This CDR3 reads CASRRGEGYTF. The CDR3 DNA reads as TGTGCCAGCAGGAGGGGGGAGGGCTACACCTTC.

The chain is built from TRBV28 and TRBJ1-1; no reliable D call. Germline lookup yields CDR1 MDHEN and CDR2 SYDVKM. The V end lost 5 bases, the J end lost 0 bases, and 4 bases lay between the germline ends. The CDR3 is 12 amino acids. The CDR3 sequence is CASSPMNTEAFF. The CDR3 coding sequence is TGTGCCAGCAGTCCAATGAACACTGAAGCTTTCTTT.

V is TRBV4-2 and J is TRBJ2-3; 8 bases are shared with TRBD2. The germline V gene has CDR1 LGHNA and CDR2 YNFKEQ. The V gene end was trimmed by 4 bases and the J gene end by 3 bases; junction bases not matched to a gene: 9. The CDR3 extends over 16 amino acids. CDR3 protein: CASSLNGTSETDTQYF. The CDR3 DNA is TGTGCCAGCAGCCTCAACGGGACTAGTGAGACAGATACGCAGTATTTT.

The chain carries TRBV2 and TRBJ2-7, with D uncertain. The ends were cut back, 7 bases at V and 0 bases at J, with 13 bases in the middle. In germline, CDR1 is SNHLY, CDR2 FYNNEI. The CDR3 contains 14 residues. CDR3 loop: CASNTRGFSYEQYF. CDR3 nucleotides: TGTGCCAGCAATACCCGAGGTTTCTCCTACGAGCAGTACTTC.

The rearrangement joins TRBV9 to TRBJ2-5; D possibly corresponds to TRBD1 (5 bases). CDR1 is SGDLS and CDR2 is YYNGEE in the germline V gene. V was cut by 5 bases and J by 2 bases, with 13 bases left in between. The CDR3 length is 14 residues. This chain's CDR3 is CASSRQGLQETQYF. The CDR3 DNA sequence: TGTGCCAGCAGTCGGCAGGGCCTTCAAGAGACCCAGTACTTC.

V and J are TRBV5-1 and TRBJ1-6; 9 bases map to TRBD1. Per the germline V gene, CDR1 is SGHRS and CDR2 is YFSETQ. Trimming removed 4 bases from V and 8 bases from J; junction bases left unmatched: 7. The CDR3 has 15 amino acids. Written as DNA, the CDR3 is TGCGCCAGCAGCCGCGCGGGACAGGGTGATTCACCCCTCCACTTT. Amino acids: CASSRAGQGDSPLHF. Based on the CDR3 plus reference TRBV5-1 and TRBJ1-6, the full variable domain is KAGVTQTPRYLIKTRGQQVTLSCSPISGHRSVSWYQQTPGQGLQFLFEYFSETQRNKGNFPGRFSGRQFSNSRSEMNVSTLELGDSALYLCASSRAGQGDSPLHFGNGTRLTVT.

This sequence joins TRBV5-1 and TRBJ1-3; D perhaps matches TRBD1 (5 bases). Germline V lookup: CDR1 SGHRS, CDR2 YFSETQ. Trimming took off 4 bases at V and 7 bases at J, with 18 bases between the two ends. This CDR3 is built from 15 residues. The DNA for the CDR3 is TGCGCCAGCAGCACCATCGACGGGGGGAGGAACACCATATATTTT. Translation gives CASSTIDGGRNTIYF.

V usage is TRBV7-9 and J usage is TRBJ2-7, with 12 positions matching TRBD1. The germline V gene encodes CDR1 SEHNR and CDR2 FQNEAQ (reference sequence). The CDR3 has 16 residues. V gave up 3 bases and J gave up 2 bases; unmatched junction bases: 5. In DNA, the CDR3 is TGTGCCAGCAGCTTCCCGGGACAGGGGGCGCCCTACGAGCAGTACTTC. It yields the protein CASSFPGQGAPYEQYF.

This rearrangement joins TRBV13 to TRBJ1-5, with TRBD1 as a possible D gene (5 bases). This CDR3 has 17 residues. V lost 4 bases to trimming and J lost 7 bases, with 23 bases between them. In germline, CDR1 is PRHDT, CDR2 FYEKMQ (reference sequence). CDR3 DNA: TGTGCCAGCAGCTCCCCGCGAGGGGAGAGGGATGGGCAGCCCCAGCATTTT. Translating gives CASSSPRGERDGQPQHF.

This chain uses TRBV5-1 with TRBJ2-7; either TRBD1 or TRBD2 may supply D (5 bases each). The CDR3 length is 16 residues. Germline V gene lookup returns CDR1 SGHRS and CDR2 YFSETQ. V dropped 4 bases and J dropped 3 bases, with 20 bases sitting between them. The CDR3 DNA follows: TGCGCCAGCAGCCCAGAACCGGGACCGGAGTACTACGAGCAGTACTTC. Translation: CASSPEPGPEYYEQYF.

This chain connects TRBV28 to TRBJ2-1, with a weak D call TRBD2 (6 bases). The CDR3 runs 15 residues. Trimming removed 5 bases from V and 7 bases from J, with 18 bases in between. Germline CDR1 reads MDHEN; CDR2 reads SYDVKM. The CDR3 here is CASSMGLRLRNEQFF. The CDR3 DNA reads TGTGCCAGCAGTATGGGACTCCGACTGCGAAATGAGCAGTTCTTC.

The chain is built from TRBV25-1 and TRBJ1-4, with 7 positions matching TRBD1. The germline gives CDR1 MGHDK, CDR2 SYGVNS. V lost 3 bases to trimming and J lost 7 bases; unmatched junction nucleotides: 8. The CDR3 runs 15 residues. CDR3 sequence reads: CASSDAGTVAEKLFF. DNA for the CDR3: TGTGCCAGCAGTGACGCAGGGACAGTGGCTGAAAAACTGTTTTTT.

This rearrangement joins TRBV6-5 to TRBJ1-5; D not certain. The CDR3 extends over 10 amino acids. V shed 7 bases and J shed 8 bases, with 6 bases lying between them. Germline V gene lookup returns CDR1 MNHEY and CDR2 SVGAGI. Here the CDR3 DNA reads TGTGCCAGCAATACAAAGCCCCAGCATTTT. Translation gives CASNTKPQHF.

The chain recombines TRBV7-9 with TRBJ2-7; D unclear. The CDR3 loop spans 11 amino acids. Deletions cut 5 bases from V and 5 bases from J, with 7 bases between. Germline CDR1 reads SEHNR; CDR2 reads FQNEAQ (reference sequence). The CDR3 reads CASSPDDEQYF. CDR3 nucleotides: TGTGCCAGCAGCCCAGACGACGAGCAGTACTTC. Complete variable domain (other parts from reference TRBV7-9 and TRBJ2-7): DTGVSQNPRHKITKRGQNVTFRCDPISEHNRLYWYRQTLGQGPEFLTYFQNEAQLEKSRLLSDRFSAERPKGSFSTLEIQRTEQGDSAMYLCASSPDDEQYFGPGTRLTVT.